Below, one TCR beta chain is given with its context. The sample is drawn from a study of monozygotic twins with inflammatory bowel disease. Germline lookup yields CDR1 SGHRS and CDR2 YFSETQ. CDR3 size: 15 residues. TCRdb reprocessed the 5' RACE reads, with one entry per CDR3 protein and no DNA. The sample has about 300,000 distinct CDR3 sequences. V and J are TRBV5-1 and TRBJ2-1; TCRdb proposes TRBD2, but this gene call is untestable without DNA. Sequencing was carried out using blood. This receptor was taken from a human donor with ulcerative colitis or Crohn's disease, or a healthy co-twin of an affected twin (not recorded which). CDR3 in amino acids: CASSISGTAYNEQFF. The complete variable domain, with remaining parts taken from reference TRBV5-1 and TRBJ2-1, reads KAGVTQTPRYLIKTRGQQVTLSCSPISGHRSVSWYQQTPGQGLQFLFEYFSETQRNKGNFPGRFSGRQFSNSRSEMNVSTLELGDSALYLCASSISGTAYNEQFFGPGTRLTVL.